Listed below are T cell receptor beta chains from one sample, sequenced in a study of blood T cell repertoires in COVID-19. Sequencing was performed with immunoSEQ multiplex PCR; in TCRdb, only in-frame clones are kept and a portion is missing. Of approximately 130,000 clones listed, around 86% are singletons. The specimen was peripheral blood. These receptors came from a woman aged 50 to 65 who had recovered from COVID-19. Each CDR3 is given without its conserved first and last residue.

ASSNRVSPLH,TRBJ1-6,TRBV6-2/TRBV6-3
AISGTGTDTDTQY,TRBJ2-3,TRBV10-3
ASSYSHLSQGDT,TRBJ1-2,TRBV6-2/TRBV6-3
ASSRSTEAF,TRBJ1-1,TRBV6-5
AGSRDRGSEQY,TRBJ2-7,TRBV19
ATRQTNTEAF,TRBJ1-1,TRBV2
ASSNISTSPGELF,TRBJ2-2,TRBV21-1
SVVGRTEKLYEQF,TRBJ2-1,TRBV29-1
ASSPTGNNQPQH,TRBJ1-5,TRBV27
ASSLKLRQGDAYEQY,TRBJ2-7,TRBV5-1
ASSLGGESTDTQY,TRBJ2-3,TRBV5-1
ASTLGRNTEAF,TRBJ1-1,TRBV5-4
ASSLWTGNTEAF,TRBJ1-1,TRBV5-4
ASSLSQGQGFYEQY,TRBJ2-7,TRBV5-6
ASSFGTDPYEQY,TRBJ2-7,TRBV5-1
ASGGGNSPLH,TRBJ1-6,TRBV28
ASSPLDTEAF,TRBJ1-1,TRBV5-5
ASSPRTGEGYT,TRBJ1-2,TRBV18
ASSLSGRGTQY,TRBJ2-5,TRBV5-1
ASSPTRGYGETQY,TRBJ2-5,TRBV2
ASSPRGLRNYGYT,TRBJ1-2,TRBV27
ASSQGGTTPDTQY,TRBJ2-3,TRBV4-1
ASSQIQGNQPQH,TRBJ1-5,TRBV4-3
ASSPRTGAGGYT,TRBJ1-2,TRBV27
ASRTTGGAGNTIY,TRBJ1-3,TRBV11-3
ASSIGSGQARGYGYT,TRBJ1-2,TRBV19
ASTYLASGTDTQY,TRBJ2-3,TRBV9
ASEGELSNEQF,TRBJ2-1,TRBV11-2
ASSLQGTGTTKETQY,TRBJ2-5,TRBV18
ASSPQYEQY,TRBJ2-7,TRBV2
ASSPTGTSGTGELF,TRBJ2-2,TRBV9
ASSQEVYSNQPQH,TRBJ1-5,TRBV4-3
ASSPSLTGQFESYGYT,TRBJ1-2,TRBV3-1/TRBV3-2
ASSSGLAATGELF,TRBJ2-2,TRBV7-9
ASSLGVDTQY,TRBJ2-3,TRBV5-1
ASIKAEGGDGYT,TRBJ1-2,TRBV2
ASTPPNADRGPNYGYT,TRBJ1-2,TRBV9
ASSVLNRGSSGYT,TRBJ1-2,TRBV2
ASSSNGRENIQY,TRBJ2-4,TRBV7-3
AWTTPPLVTGELF,TRBJ2-2,TRBV30
ASSLTGNTIY,TRBJ1-3,TRBV7-9
ASSSQGSDTQY,TRBJ2-3,TRBV5-1
ASPHGQGASFNQPQH,TRBJ1-5,TRBV14
ASSPWLAGAAGTGELF,TRBJ2-2,TRBV11-3
ASSQAGTDTQY,TRBJ2-3,TRBV14
ASSQRTGDSGVETQY,TRBJ2-5,TRBV4-3
ASSPLQDRAGQAF,TRBJ1-1,TRBV4-1
ASSRLAAGYNEQF,TRBJ2-1,TRBV28
ASSYTGQSYGYT,TRBJ1-2,TRBV11-3
ASSRTSTHRRADTQY,TRBJ2-3,TRBV19
ATSRGQRDTGELF,TRBJ2-2,TRBV15
ASSLAPLGSVGANVLT,TRBJ2-6,TRBV7-3
ASSPGGSGANVLT,TRBJ2-6,TRBV7-7
ASSEVLGQGNQPQH,TRBJ1-5,TRBV6-1
ASSSRSGTGRTGELF,TRBJ2-2,TRBV9
ASSYGGSYGYT,TRBJ1-2,TRBV6-5